This entry features one TCR beta chain sequence. Its matching antigen is unknown. This specimen comes from a study of cytomegalovirus exposure and HLA in healthy donors. Study-level information: T cells numbering around 180 million yielded some 120 million unique TCR beta sequences in an earlier analysis. General study results and limits: HLA allele associations emerged for around 16,000 TCR beta sequences in a later analysis, at 0.05 false discovery rate.

It was with 60 Vbeta and 13 Jbeta primers that the PCR ran. As originally analysed: A follow-up analysis tallied 73 million or so unique TCR beta chains, roughly 11 million shared. The method was immunoSEQ multiplex PCR; TCRdb's version includes in-frame clones alone and lacks a portion of them. V, J and clone size derive from that table, while D and trimming were established from the DNA sequence. The sample carries around 150,000 clones, roughly 82% recorded once. V lost 2 bases, J lost 5 bases, and 10 bases lay in between. In germline, CDR1 is SGHNT, CDR2 YENEEA. The CDR3 has 13 residues. This TCR came from a male donor in good health and CMV-seronegative. The J gene is TRBJ2-7, the V gene TRBV11-3, with D perhaps TRBD1 (5 bases). The sequencing input was PBMCs. CDR3 protein: CASSLKGLDEQYF. Written as DNA, the CDR3 is TGTGCCAGCAGCTTAAAGGGGCTGGACGAGCAGTACTTC.